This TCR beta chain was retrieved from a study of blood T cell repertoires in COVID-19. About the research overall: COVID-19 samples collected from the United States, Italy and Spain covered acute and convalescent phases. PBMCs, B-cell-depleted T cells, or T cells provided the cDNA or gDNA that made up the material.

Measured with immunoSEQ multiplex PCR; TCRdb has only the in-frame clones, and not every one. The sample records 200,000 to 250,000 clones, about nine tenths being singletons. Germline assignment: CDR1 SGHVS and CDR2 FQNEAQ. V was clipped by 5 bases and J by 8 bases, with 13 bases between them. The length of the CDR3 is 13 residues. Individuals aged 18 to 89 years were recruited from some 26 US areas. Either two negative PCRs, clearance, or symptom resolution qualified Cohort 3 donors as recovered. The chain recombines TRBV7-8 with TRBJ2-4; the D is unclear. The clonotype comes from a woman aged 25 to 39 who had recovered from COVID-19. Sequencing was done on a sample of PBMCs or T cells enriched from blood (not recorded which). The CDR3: CASSTIPQDIQYF. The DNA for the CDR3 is TGTGCCAGCAGCACCATTCCCCAGGACATTCAGTACTTC.